This TCR beta chain was found in a study of tumor-infiltrating lymphocytes in primary liver carcinoma. Study-wide results and limits: The study found a significantly higher top-250-clone fraction in tumors than in blood (p = 0.039).

Unsorted bulk tissue of about 19-33 mg yielded co-extracted RNA and DNA. Sampling of each tumor involved five separate regions. V was clipped by 4 bases and J by 11 bases, with 28 bases between them. This CDR3 region has 17 residues. Germline V gene lookup returns CDR1 MNHNY and CDR2 SVGAGI (reference sequence). As for this clonotype: Its antigen is as yet unknown. Since the CDR3 does not end with the conserved phenylalanine or tryptophan, this likely comes from a read error.

Using a constant-region primer together with ProtoScript II reverse transcriptase, TCR beta cDNA was made from roughly 520 ng of total RNA. Slightly modified ARM-PCR with three nested multiplex PCR rounds yielded TCR beta libraries. Both of the initial two PCR rounds ran for around 10 cycles and employed TRBV1-TRBV30 forward primers alongside a C-beta reverse primer. TCRdb independently ran MiXCR on the multiplex PCR reads; one entry per CDR3 protein. The repertoire holds 20,000 to 25,000 distinct CDR3 sequences, with 60% to 80% as singletons. The genes are TRBV6-6 and TRBJ2-3, with a tentative D call TRBD2 (6 bases). This clonotype was sampled from a woman in her thirties with primary liver carcinoma and hepatitis B virus infection. The sequenced material came from liver tumor tissue from sampling region 1. Subset in this sample: tumor region T1, superior pole. The CDR3 nucleotides read TGTGCCAGCAGTTCAACCTTAGACCGGGGAGGCCAGATAGAGCAGTATCTT. It is translated as CASSSTLDRGGQIEQYL.